This TCR beta chain was sequenced for a study of T cell clonotyping in hematopoietic cell transplantation. This CDR3 spans 13 amino acids. Unmatched junction bases numbered 6, after V lost 6 bases and J lost 4 bases. The germline V gene has CDR1 ENHRY and CDR2 SYGVKD. TCRdb keeps only in-frame clones here, not all; method: immunoSEQ multiplex PCR. The profile shows 700 to 1,000 clones, under 85% of them singletons. Whole-study findings and limits: Few recipient clonotypes overlapped donors; over 95% were de novo at given depth. Graft donor and pretransplant recipient Inverse Simpson Index values predicted broader posttransplant TCR diversity.

This clone occurred once. Its antigen is as yet unknown. The specimen comprised PBMCs, sampled 30 days after allogeneic stem cell transplant. The chain joins TRBV10-3 to TRBJ2-7; 7 bases are shared with TRBD1. This TCR was recovered from a female patient between 25 and 45 years old who had an allogeneic stem cell transplant, so the T cells may come from the graft donor. Some clones in this sample may be carry-over from other donors' samples. The CDR3 region has the DNA TGTGCCATCAGCCCTGACAGGGCTTACGAGCAGTACTTC. Protein sequence: CAISPDRAYEQYF.